The 10 T cell receptor beta chains in this list originate from one sample, sequenced in a study of blood T cells in healthy people across ages. It was with a sample-barcoded 5' primer and a J-beta primer mix that a second PCR of about 6 to 12 cycles was run. Via MiXCR, TCRdb re-called the 5' RACE reads, giving one row per CDR3 protein. Among around 600,000 distinct CDR3 sequences listed, less than 60% were seen once. The sample taken for sequencing was blood. These receptor sequences come from an elderly man in good health.

The chain links TRBV28 to TRBJ1-2, with D perhaps TRBD1 (5 bases). Trimming left V 4 bases short and J 4 bases short, with 13 bases between. The CDR3 extends over 14 amino acids. Per germline, CDR1 MDHEN and CDR2 SYDVKM. In nucleotides, the CDR3 is TGTGCCAGCAGTTCGACGGGGCAAAGCTATGGCTACACCTTC. Translated: CASSSTGQSYGYTF.

This clonotype appeared a single time. The chain recombines TRBV10-3 with TRBJ2-3; D gene ambiguous. Germline values: CDR1 ENHRY, CDR2 SYGVKD. V gave up 8 bases and J gave up 2 bases, with 17 bases separating them. The CDR3 runs 15 residues. The CDR3 DNA is TGTGCCATCCAAAGAACAGAGTATACCACAGATACGCAGTATTTT. Translated: CAIQRTEYTTDTQYF.

As to this clonotype: A single base separates this from a much larger clone, so it may be a read error. The chain uses TRBV7-2 and TRBJ1-1; D is unresolved. CDR1 and CDR2 (germline): SGHTA, FQGNSA. V lost 2 bases and J 0 bases, leaving 4 bases between the germline ends. The CDR3 sequence is 13 residues long. In DNA form, the CDR3 reads TGTGCCAGCAGCTTATTTATGAACACTGAAGCTTTCTTT. Its protein is CASSLFMNTEAFF.

The sample holds a few counts of this clonotype. The chain carries TRBV25-1 and TRBJ2-7; D remains ambiguous. The CDR3 loop spans 13 amino acids. Germline loops: CDR1 MGHDK, CDR2 SYGVNS. Trimming cost V 2 bases and J 4 bases, with 9 bases left between them. CDR3 DNA sequence: TGTGCCAGCAGTGAAAATACTGCATACGAGCAGTACTTC. The encoded protein is CASSENTAYEQYF.

This chain joins TRBV9 and TRBJ2-2; 14 bases line up with TRBD2. With V trimmed by 0 bases and J by 7 bases, 11 bases remained unmatched. Per the germline V gene, CDR1 is SGDLS and CDR2 is YYNGEE. The CDR3 loop spans 19 amino acids. CDR3 amino acids: CASSVELGLAGERVGELFF. The CDR3 coding sequence is TGTGCCAGCAGCGTAGAACTGGGACTAGCGGGAGAGAGGGTCGGGGAGCTGTTTTTT.

This clonotype was observed at least ten times. The chain links TRBV6-6 to TRBJ1-2; D not certain. The CDR3 is 14 residues long. Trimming cost V 7 bases and J 6 bases, with 18 bases left between them. Per germline, CDR1 MNHNY and CDR2 SVGAGI (reference sequence). In DNA, the CDR3 is TGTGCCAGCAATAGAGGGAACCTCGCTCATGGCTACACCTTC. Its protein product is CASNRGNLAHGYTF.

The chain joins TRBV4-2 to TRBJ2-1, with D possibly TRBD2 on 5 matching bases. V was shortened by 0 bases and J by 5 bases, with 11 bases between the two germline ends. There are 15 residues in the CDR3. Germline-derived CDR1 and CDR2 are LGHNA and YNFKEQ. The CDR3 DNA sequence: TGTGCCAGCAGCCAAGATGGAGGAGGCCACAATGAGCAGTTCTTC. Protein product: CASSQDGGGHNEQFF.

This clonotype has more than one count but fewer than ten. The chain uses TRBV5-1 and TRBJ2-5; TRBD1 might be the D (5 bases). The CDR3 runs to 14 residues. V lost 4 bases to trimming and J lost 1 base, with 11 bases between them. The germline V gene has CDR1 SGHRS and CDR2 YFSETQ. CDR3 region: CASSGTGIQETQYF. The CDR3 nucleotides are TGCGCCAGCAGCGGAACAGGTATCCAAGAGACCCAGTACTTC.

Comments on this clonotype: This sequence may be a read error, since a much larger clone differs from it by one base. This sequence joins TRBV5-5 and TRBJ2-7, with 12 bases aligning to TRBD2. CDR3 length: 16 amino acids. Germline V gives CDR1 SGHKS, CDR2 YYEKEE (reference sequence). The CDR3 loop is CAISLRLAGVAYEQYF. CDR3 bases: TGTGCCATCAGCTTACGACTAGCGGGAGTGGCATACGAGCAGTACTTC.

The rearrangement joins TRBV11-2 to TRBJ2-1; the D gene is possibly TRBD2 (7 bases). CDR1 and CDR2 from the germline V gene are SGHAT and FQNNGV. The V gene lost 5 bases and the J gene lost 8 bases, with 22 bases spanning the gap. CDR3 length: 16 amino acids. The CDR3 DNA follows: TGTGCCAGCAGCCAGGTGGGGGGGCGAGTCTTCTATGAGCAGTTCTTC. Translation gives CASSQVGGRVFYEQFF.